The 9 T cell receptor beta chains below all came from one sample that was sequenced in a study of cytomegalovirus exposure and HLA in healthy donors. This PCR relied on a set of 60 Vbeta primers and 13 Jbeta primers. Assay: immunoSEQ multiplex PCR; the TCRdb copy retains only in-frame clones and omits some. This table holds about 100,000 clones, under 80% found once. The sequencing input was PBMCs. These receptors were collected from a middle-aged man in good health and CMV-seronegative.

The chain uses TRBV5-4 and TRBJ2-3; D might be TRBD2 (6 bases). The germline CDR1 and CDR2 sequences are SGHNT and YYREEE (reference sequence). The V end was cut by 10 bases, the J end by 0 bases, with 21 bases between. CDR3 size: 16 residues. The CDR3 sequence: CAGEVGGSLSTDTQYF. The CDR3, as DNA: TGTGCCGGAGAAGTGGGGGGATCTCTTAGCACAGATACGCAGTATTTT. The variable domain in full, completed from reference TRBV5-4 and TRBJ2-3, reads ETGVTQSPTHLIKTRGQQVTLRCSSQSGHNTVSWYQQALGQGPQFIFQYYREEENGRGNFPPRFSGLQFPNYSSELNVNALELDDSALYLCAGEVGGSLSTDTQYFGPGTRLTVL.

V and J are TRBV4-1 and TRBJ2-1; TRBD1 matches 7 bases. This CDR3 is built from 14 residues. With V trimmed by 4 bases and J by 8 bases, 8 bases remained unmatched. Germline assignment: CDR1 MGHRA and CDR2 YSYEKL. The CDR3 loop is CASSRTQQGYEQFF. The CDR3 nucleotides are TGCGCCAGCAGCCGGACCCAACAGGGGTATGAGCAGTTCTTC.

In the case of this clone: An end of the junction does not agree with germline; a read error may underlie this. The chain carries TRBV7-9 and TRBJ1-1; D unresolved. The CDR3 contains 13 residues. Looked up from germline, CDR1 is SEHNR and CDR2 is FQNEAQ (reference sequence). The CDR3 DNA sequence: TGTTCCAGCCGAGGGTCCAGTGCCACTGAAGCTTTCTTT. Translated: CSSRGSSATEAFF.

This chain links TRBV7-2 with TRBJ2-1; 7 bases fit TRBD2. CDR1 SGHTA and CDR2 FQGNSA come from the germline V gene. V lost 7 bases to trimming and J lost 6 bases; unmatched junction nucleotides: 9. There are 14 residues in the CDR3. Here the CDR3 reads CASTSGRESNEQFF. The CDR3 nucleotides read TGTGCCAGCACCTCGGGGCGGGAGAGCAATGAGCAGTTCTTC.

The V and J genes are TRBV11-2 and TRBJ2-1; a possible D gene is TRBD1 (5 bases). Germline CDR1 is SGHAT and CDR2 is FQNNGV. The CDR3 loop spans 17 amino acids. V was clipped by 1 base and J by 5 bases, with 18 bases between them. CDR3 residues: CASSLGLGVGVDNEQFF. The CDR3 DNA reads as TGTGCCAGCAGCTTAGGGTTAGGGGTTGGGGTTGACAATGAGCAGTTCTTC.

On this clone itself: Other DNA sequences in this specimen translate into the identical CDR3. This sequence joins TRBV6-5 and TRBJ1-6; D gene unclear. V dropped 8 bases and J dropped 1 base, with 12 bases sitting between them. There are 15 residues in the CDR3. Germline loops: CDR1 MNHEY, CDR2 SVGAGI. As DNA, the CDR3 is TGTGCCAGCGCTTTACACAGATCCTATAATTCACCCCTCCACTTT. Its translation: CASALHRSYNSPLHF.

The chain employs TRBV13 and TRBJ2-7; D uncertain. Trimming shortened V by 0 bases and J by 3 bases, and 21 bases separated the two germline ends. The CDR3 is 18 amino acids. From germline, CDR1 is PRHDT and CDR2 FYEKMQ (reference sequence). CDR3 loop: CASSLGLESQSSYYEQYF. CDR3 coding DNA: TGTGCCAGCAGCTTAGGCTTAGAATCCCAATCCTCCTACTACGAGCAGTACTTC. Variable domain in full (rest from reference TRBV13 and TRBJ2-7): AAGVIQSPRHLIKEKRETATLKCYPIPRHDTVYWYQQGPGQDPQFLISFYEKMQSDKGSIPDRFSAQQFSDYHSELNMSSLELGDSALYFCASSLGLESQSSYYEQYFGPGTRLTVT.

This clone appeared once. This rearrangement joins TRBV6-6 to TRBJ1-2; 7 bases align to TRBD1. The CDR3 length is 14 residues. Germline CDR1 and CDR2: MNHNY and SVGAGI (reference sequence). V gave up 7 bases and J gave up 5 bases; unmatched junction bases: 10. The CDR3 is CASISWGTDYGYTF. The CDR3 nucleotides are TGTGCCAGCATCTCATGGGGGACAGATTATGGCTACACCTTC.

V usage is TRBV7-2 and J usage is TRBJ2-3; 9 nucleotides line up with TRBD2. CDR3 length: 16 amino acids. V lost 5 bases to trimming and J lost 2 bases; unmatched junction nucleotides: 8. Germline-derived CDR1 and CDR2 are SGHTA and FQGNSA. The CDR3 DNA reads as TGTGCCAGCAGCCCCCGGAGCGGGGGGTCCACAGATACGCAGTATTTT. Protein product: CASSPRSGGSTDTQYF.